The rows below give T cell receptor beta chains drawn from one sample of a study of blood T cell repertoires in COVID-19. TCRdb keeps only in-frame clones here, not all; method: immunoSEQ multiplex PCR. The repertoire holds approximately 94,000 clones, with 88% as singletons. Sequenced: peripheral blood. The receptors shown here come from a woman older than 75 with active COVID-19. The CDR3 runs from the conserved cysteine through the conserved F or W. The D gene is left open where the match is weak. Expanded clones are given a class, and other clones once, few, many or no size at all.

v_call: TRBV19; j_call: TRBJ2-3; clone_size: NA; d_call: NA; cdr3_nt: TGTGCCAGCACCGGGGGAGATCCATCGCAGTATTTT; cdr3_aa: CASTGGDPSQYF
v_call: TRBV3-1/TRBV3-2; j_call: TRBJ2-5; clone_size: NA; d_call: NA; cdr3_nt: TGTGCCAGCAGCCAAGATCGGGTTGGGGAGACCCAGTACTTC; cdr3_aa: CASSQDRVGETQYF
v_call: TRBV7-2; j_call: TRBJ2-7; clone_size: NA; d_call: NA; cdr3_nt: TGTGCCAGCAGCTTAAATCAGGGCTACGAGCAGTACTTC; cdr3_aa: CASSLNQGYEQYF
v_call: TRBV11-2; j_call: TRBJ1-1; clone_size: NA; d_call: TRBD1; cdr3_nt: TGTGCCAGCAGCTCCGCAGGGGGCCCGAACACTGAAGCTTTCTTT; cdr3_aa: CASSSAGGPNTEAFF
v_call: TRBV5-6; j_call: TRBJ2-1; clone_size: NA; d_call: NA; cdr3_nt: TGTGCCAGCAGCTTGCTGCGGGGTGGGGAGCAGTTCTTC; cdr3_aa: CASSLLRGGEQFF
v_call: TRBV18; j_call: TRBJ2-7; clone_size: NA; d_call: TRBD2; cdr3_nt: TGTGCCTCCTCGGGGGGAGGGTACGAGCAGTACTTC; cdr3_aa: CASSGGGYEQYF
v_call: TRBV10-3; j_call: TRBJ2-2; clone_size: NA; d_call: TRBD2; cdr3_nt: TGTGCCATCAGTGAGTCGGGAGGGGAAGCCGGGGAGCTGTTTTTT; cdr3_aa: CAISESGGEAGELFF
v_call: TRBV7-2; j_call: TRBJ2-7; clone_size: once; d_call: TRBD1; cdr3_nt: TGTGCCAGCAGCCTAGTGTGGACAGGCGTTGTCGAGCAGTACTTC; cdr3_aa: CASSLVWTGVVEQYF
v_call: TRBV9; j_call: TRBJ1-5; clone_size: NA; d_call: NA; cdr3_nt: TGTGCCAGCAGCGTAAGCAGCAATCAGCCCCAGCATTTT; cdr3_aa: CASSVSSNQPQHF
v_call: TRBV6-5; j_call: TRBJ1-3; clone_size: NA; d_call: NA; cdr3_nt: TGTGCCAGCAGAGGAGGCGGAAACACCATATATTTT; cdr3_aa: CASRGGGNTIYF
v_call: TRBV28; j_call: TRBJ1-6; clone_size: few; d_call: NA; cdr3_nt: TGTGCCAACCAAAAGGGAGGGGCCTATAATTCACCCCTCCACTTT; cdr3_aa: CANQKGGAYNSPLHF
v_call: TRBV7-2; j_call: TRBJ2-7; clone_size: NA; d_call: TRBD2; cdr3_nt: TGTGCCAGCAGCGAGGATAGCGGGAGCACCTCCTACGAGCAGTACTTC; cdr3_aa: CASSEDSGSTSYEQYF
v_call: TRBV15; j_call: TRBJ2-6; clone_size: few; d_call: NA; cdr3_nt: TGTGCCACCAGCAGAGATCTCAGGGGATCCTCTGGGGCCAACGTCCTGACTTTC; cdr3_aa: CATSRDLRGSSGANVLTF
v_call: TRBV24-1; j_call: TRBJ1-2; clone_size: NA; d_call: TRBD1; cdr3_nt: TGTGCCACCAGTGAAGGCTGGGACAGGGGGTTGGGTGGCTACACCTTC; cdr3_aa: CATSEGWDRGLGGYTF
v_call: TRBV9; j_call: TRBJ2-1; clone_size: NA; d_call: NA; cdr3_nt: TGTGCCAGCAGCGACCGGACATCATACAATGAGCAGTTCTTC; cdr3_aa: CASSDRTSYNEQFF
v_call: TRBV30; j_call: TRBJ2-7; clone_size: NA; d_call: TRBD1; cdr3_nt: TGTGCCTGGAGTCTTTGGGACAGGGGCTCCTACGAGCAGTACTTC; cdr3_aa: CAWSLWDRGSYEQYF